This T cell receptor beta chain was recovered during a study of sequential checkpoint blockade in melanoma. Study overall: Randomization was 1:1 between first-line nivolumab→ipilimumab and ipilimumab→nivolumab.

This table comes from immunoSEQ multiplex PCR, and its TCRdb copy is limited to in-frame clones, with some not included. The data hold roughly 8,400 clones, with about 65% observed a single time. The CDR3 contains 18 residues. Per germline, CDR1 LGHNA and CDR2 YSLEER. V shed 0 bases and J shed 2 bases, with 14 bases lying between them. Treatment in this sample: randomized to nivolumab then ipilimumab (arm A) or the reverse (arm B). This sample comprised CD8+ T cells sorted from blood (inferred from file names), obtained from a patient given nivolumab and ipilimumab in sequence. This sequence was found in a human patient with melanoma. Some clones in this sample may be carry-over from other donors' samples. This chain links TRBV4-3 with TRBJ1-6; D may be TRBD1 (6 bases). CDR3 nucleotides: TGCGCCAGCAGCCAAGAGGCGGCAGGGGCGGCCTATAATTCACCCCTCCACTTT. It encodes CASSQEAAGAAYNSPLHF.